A single sample gave rise to the 16 T cell receptor beta chains below, sequenced in a study of regulatory T cells in long-lasting Graves disease (dated by TCRdb to about 2021). The library was produced with multiplex PCR. The listed sequencing device is Illumina HiSeq 4000. CDR3 regions were amplified by Arm-PCR with iRepertoire HTBI primers to construct TCR beta libraries. TCRdb reran the public reads through fastp at Q25 and MiXCR, keeping productive beta chains. Identical CDR3 proteins give one entry, which carries the most common genes and DNA. The sample has a few hundred thousand distinct CDR3 sequences on record, around 20% of them singletons. The top ten clones comprise 11% to 15% of the sample. This specimen's time point label, interpreted: newly diagnosed GD, antithyroid drugs for less than 3 months. For both TCR sequencing and RNA sequencing, RNA was extracted from PBMCs using TRIzol. The sequenced sample was peripheral blood mononuclear cells (PBMCs), obtained at new diagnosis, from a patient treated with antithyroid drugs. The receptors were gathered from a female donor with Graves disease.

The chain uses TRBV5-1 and TRBJ2-7; 11 bases are a match to TRBD2. Unmatched junction bases numbered 6, after V lost 4 bases and J lost 0 bases. Germline CDR1 reads SGHRS; CDR2 reads YFSETQ. The CDR3 is made up of 16 amino acids. This CDR3 is CASSTGLAELSYEQYF. The CDR3 DNA reads TGCGCCAGCAGCACGGGACTAGCGGAACTCTCCTACGAGCAGTACTTC.

Note on this clonotype: A read error likely explains this, since a far larger clone differs by one base. The rearrangement joins TRBV7-2 to TRBJ2-2; the D gene could be TRBD1 or TRBD2 (5 bases each). In germline, CDR1 is SGHTA, CDR2 FQGNSA. This CDR3 contains 14 residues. CDR3 in amino acids: CASSLGPNTGELSF. For the CDR3, the DNA is TGTGCCAGCAGCTTGGGGCCCAACACCGGGGAGCTGTCTTTT.

At least ten counts were recorded for this clonotype. The genes are TRBV6-2 or TRBV6-3 and TRBJ2-3; 7 bases match TRBD1. After removal of 0 bases from V and 2 bases from J, the junction contained 11 bases not matched to a gene. This CDR3 has 18 residues. Germline values: CDR1 MNHEY, CDR2 SVGEGT. CDR3: CASSYSSSGQLSTDTQYF. The CDR3 DNA sequence: TGTGCCAGCAGTTACTCGAGTTCGGGACAGCTTTCCACAGATACGCAGTATTTT.

This clonotype has only one observation. A much more abundant neighbour one base away suggests this may be a read error. J is TRBJ2-5 and V is TRBV6-2 or TRBV6-3, with 11 bases matching TRBD2. The V gene end was trimmed by 10 bases and the J gene end by 5 bases; junction bases not matched to a gene: 21. CDR1 MNHEY and CDR2 SVGEGT come from the germline V gene. This CDR3 region has 18 residues. The chain's CDR3 is CAIRSDWLAGGMGETQYF. The CDR3 DNA reads as TGTGCCATCCGGTCGGACTGGCTAGCGGGAGGCATGGGGGAGACCCAGTACTTC.

In this sample, this clonotype turned up many times. DNA of the CDR3: TGCGCCAGCAGGCAAGGAAGCAGGGTTAGCACAGATACGCAGTATTTT. Its protein product is CASRQGSRVSTDTQYF. The rearrangement joins TRBV5-1 to TRBJ2-3; D is possibly TRBD1 (5 bases). Per germline, CDR1 SGHRS and CDR2 YFSETQ. The V end was cut by 5 bases, the J end by 0 bases, with 16 bases between. This CDR3 comprises 16 residues.

This clonotype has just a few counts. This sequence joins TRBV7-2 and TRBJ1-2, with D perhaps TRBD1 (5 bases). V lost 5 bases and J lost 4, with 14 bases in between. The V gene's germline CDR1 is SGHTA and CDR2 FQGNSA. This CDR3 comprises 14 residues. CDR3 protein: CASSTSSGPYGYTF. The CDR3 bases are TGTGCCAGCAGCACCTCCTCGGGGCCCTATGGCTACACCTTC.

The chain joins TRBV7-2 to TRBJ2-7; 11 bases align to TRBD2. After removal of 3 bases from V and 5 bases from J, the junction contained 6 bases not matched to a gene. The CDR3 is 15 residues long. CDR1 is SGHTA and CDR2 is FQGNSA in the germline V gene. The CDR3 nucleotides read TGTGCCAGCAGCTTGTCTAGCGGGAGGAGCCACGAGCAGTACTTC. This sequence encodes CASSLSSGRSHEQYF.

This clonotype has ten or more counts. The chain uses TRBV6-2 or TRBV6-3 and TRBJ1-1; D gene uncertain. The CDR3 is 14 residues long. V was pared by 4 bases and J by 6 bases, with 15 bases between. CDR1 MNHEY and CDR2 SVGEGT come from the germline V gene. Here the CDR3 DNA reads TGTGCCAGCAGTTCCGGACTCCGGCGAGCTGAAGCTTTCTTT. The encoded protein is CASSSGLRRAEAFF.

This clonotype was seen many times. The chain combines TRBV11-3 with TRBJ2-3, with 7 nucleotides matching TRBD2. The CDR3 runs 16 residues. Per the germline V gene, CDR1 is SGHNT and CDR2 is YENEEA. V shed 5 bases, J shed 5 bases, and the junction held 13 bases outside the gene matches. CDR3 nucleotide sequence: TGTGCCAGCAGCCGGCGGGACTACTCTAGTGGAGATACGCAGTATTTT. It codes for CASSRRDYSSGDTQYF.

This clonotype was recorded once. The chain joins TRBV4-1 to TRBJ2-1, with D perhaps matching TRBD2 (6 bases). The V gene's germline CDR1 is MGHRA and CDR2 YSYEKL. The CDR3 contains 16 residues. The V gene lost 0 bases and the J gene lost 4 bases, with 13 bases spanning the gap. As DNA, the CDR3 is TGCGCCAGCAGCCAAGAGGGCGGGACGAAGTACAATGAGCAGTTCTTC. It yields the protein CASSQEGGTKYNEQFF.

At least ten counts were recorded for this clonotype. CDR3 loop: CAISDHPGRRENTEAFF. Written as DNA, the CDR3 is TGTGCCATCAGTGACCACCCCGGTCGGCGGGAGAACACTGAAGCTTTCTTT. The chain combines TRBV10-3 with TRBJ1-1; D is ambiguous. Germline CDR1 ENHRY, CDR2 SYGVKD. This CDR3 spans 17 amino acids. V gave up 3 bases and J gave up 1 base, with 18 bases separating them.

Ten or more counts support this clonotype. The J gene is TRBJ2-2, the V gene TRBV7-2; 10 nucleotides match TRBD2. Trimming removed 4 bases from V and 2 bases from J; junction bases left unmatched: 4. This CDR3 comprises 16 residues. In germline, CDR1 is SGHTA, CDR2 FQGNSA. The CDR3 region has the DNA TGTGCCAGCAGCTCTCGGACTAGCGGAAACACCGGGGAGCTGTTTTTT. It is translated as CASSSRTSGNTGELFF.

In this sample, this clonotype turned up once. The CDR3 region has the DNA TGTGCCAGCAGTTTCCGGACTAGCGGGGTTCGCAATGAGCAGTTCTTC. It encodes CASSFRTSGVRNEQFF. This chain links TRBV12-3 or TRBV12-4 with TRBJ2-1, with 12 bases identical to TRBD2. The V segment lost 3 bases and the J segment 6 bases; nucleotides outside the gene matches: 6. The CDR3 sequence is 16 residues long.

This clonotype was recorded at least ten times. The rearrangement links TRBV28 to TRBJ1-6; D ambiguous. Germline CDR1 reads MDHEN; CDR2 reads SYDVKM. V was shortened by 10 bases and J by 6 bases, with 19 bases between the two germline ends. The CDR3 sequence is 15 residues long. This CDR3 is CATPVSGESNSPLHF. The CDR3 bases are TGTGCCACCCCTGTGTCCGGAGAAAGTAATTCACCCCTCCACTTT. Using reference TRBV28 and TRBJ1-6 for the parts outside the CDR3, the full variable domain is DVKVTQSSRYLVKRTGEKVFLECVQDMDHENMFWYRQDPGLGLRLIYFSYDVKMKEKGDIPEGYSVSREKKERFSLILESASTNQTSMYLCATPVSGESNSPLHFGNGTRLTVT.

The rearrangement joins TRBV30 to TRBJ2-1; 9 nucleotides match TRBD2. CDR3 length equals 14 residues. CDR1 GTSNPN and CDR2 SVGIG come from the germline V gene (reference sequence). The V segment lost 2 bases and the J segment 6 bases; nucleotides outside the gene matches: 5. The CDR3 protein is CAWSPGTSRNEQFF. The CDR3 nucleotides are TGTGCCTGGAGTCCTGGGACTAGCCGCAATGAGCAGTTCTTC.

There are many counts of this clonotype. The V call is TRBV11-3, the J call TRBJ2-7, with D possibly TRBD2 on 5 matching bases. The CDR3 consists of 14 residues. The germline V gene encodes CDR1 SGHNT and CDR2 YENEEA. Trimming pared 2 bases from V and 3 bases from J, leaving 11 bases between. The CDR3 nucleotides are TGTGCCAGCAGCTTAACGGGATTCAACTACGAGCAGTACTTC. Its protein is CASSLTGFNYEQYF.